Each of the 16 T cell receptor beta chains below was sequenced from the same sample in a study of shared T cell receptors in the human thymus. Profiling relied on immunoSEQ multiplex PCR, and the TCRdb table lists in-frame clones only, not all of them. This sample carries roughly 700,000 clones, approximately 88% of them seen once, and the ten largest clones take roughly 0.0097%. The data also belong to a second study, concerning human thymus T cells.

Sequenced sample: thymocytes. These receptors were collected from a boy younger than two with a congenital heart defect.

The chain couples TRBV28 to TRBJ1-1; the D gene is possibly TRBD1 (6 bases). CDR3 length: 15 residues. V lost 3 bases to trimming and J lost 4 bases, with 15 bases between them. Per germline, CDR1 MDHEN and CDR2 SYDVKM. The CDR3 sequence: CASSFPRGRGTEAFF. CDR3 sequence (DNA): TGTGCCAGCAGTTTTCCCAGGGGACGGGGCACTGAAGCTTTCTTT.

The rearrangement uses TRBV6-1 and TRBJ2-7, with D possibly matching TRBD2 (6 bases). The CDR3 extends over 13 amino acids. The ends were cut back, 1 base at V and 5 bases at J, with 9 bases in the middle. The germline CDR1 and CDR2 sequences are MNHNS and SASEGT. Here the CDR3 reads CASSEGGVHEQYF. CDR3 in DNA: TGTGCCAGCAGTGAAGGGGGGGTCCACGAGCAGTACTTC.

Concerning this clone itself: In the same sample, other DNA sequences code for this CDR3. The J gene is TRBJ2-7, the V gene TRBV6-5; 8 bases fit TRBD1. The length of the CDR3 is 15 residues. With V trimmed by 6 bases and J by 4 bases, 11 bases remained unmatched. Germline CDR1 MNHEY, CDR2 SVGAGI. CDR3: CASSRPGQGLYEQYF. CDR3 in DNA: TGTGCCAGCAGCCGGCCTGGACAGGGTTTATACGAGCAGTACTTC.

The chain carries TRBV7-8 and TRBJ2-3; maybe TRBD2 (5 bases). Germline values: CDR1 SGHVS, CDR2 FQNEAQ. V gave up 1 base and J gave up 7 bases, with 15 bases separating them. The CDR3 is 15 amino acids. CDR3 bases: TGTGCCAGCAGCTTAGAGAGGCTAGCAACAAATACGCAGTATTTT. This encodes CASSLERLATNTQYF.

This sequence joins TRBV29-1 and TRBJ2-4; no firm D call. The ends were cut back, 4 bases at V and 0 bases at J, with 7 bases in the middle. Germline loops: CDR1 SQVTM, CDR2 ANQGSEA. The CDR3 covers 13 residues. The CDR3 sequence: CSVASLAKNIQYF. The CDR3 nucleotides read TGCAGCGTTGCTAGTTTAGCCAAAAACATTCAGTACTTC.

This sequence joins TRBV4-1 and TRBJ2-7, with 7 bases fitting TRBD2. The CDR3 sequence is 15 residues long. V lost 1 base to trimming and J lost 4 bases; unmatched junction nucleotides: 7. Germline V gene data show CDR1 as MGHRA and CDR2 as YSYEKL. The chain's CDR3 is CASSQGSSGTYEQYF. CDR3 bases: TGCGCCAGCAGCCAAGGGTCTAGCGGTACGTACGAGCAGTACTTC.

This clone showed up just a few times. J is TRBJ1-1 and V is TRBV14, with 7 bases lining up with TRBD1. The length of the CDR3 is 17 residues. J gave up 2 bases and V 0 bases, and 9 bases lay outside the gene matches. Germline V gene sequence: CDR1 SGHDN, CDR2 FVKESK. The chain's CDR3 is CASSQDMLGTVNTEAFF. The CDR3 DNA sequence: TGTGCCAGCAGCCAAGACATGCTGGGGACAGTTAACACTGAAGCTTTCTTT.

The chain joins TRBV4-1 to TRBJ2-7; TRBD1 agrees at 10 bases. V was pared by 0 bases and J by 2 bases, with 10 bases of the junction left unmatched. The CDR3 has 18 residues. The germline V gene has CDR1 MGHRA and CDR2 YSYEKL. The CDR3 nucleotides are TGCGCCAGCAGCCAAGATATGGGACGGGGACAGGGGACCTACGAGCAGTACTTC. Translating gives CASSQDMGRGQGTYEQYF.

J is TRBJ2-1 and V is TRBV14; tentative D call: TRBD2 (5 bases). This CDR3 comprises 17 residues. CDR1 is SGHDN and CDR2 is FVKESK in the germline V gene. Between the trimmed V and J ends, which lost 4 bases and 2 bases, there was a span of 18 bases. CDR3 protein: CASSPMAQRSPYNEQFF. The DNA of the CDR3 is TGTGCCAGCAGCCCCATGGCCCAGCGGAGTCCCTACAATGAGCAGTTCTTC.

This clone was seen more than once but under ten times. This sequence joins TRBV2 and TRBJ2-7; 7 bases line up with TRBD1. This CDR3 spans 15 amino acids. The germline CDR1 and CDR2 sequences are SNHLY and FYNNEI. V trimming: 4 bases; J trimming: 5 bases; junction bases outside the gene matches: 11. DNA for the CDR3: TGTGCCAGCAGTGCCCGGGACAGCTTTTCTCACGAGCAGTACTTC. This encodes CASSARDSFSHEQYF.

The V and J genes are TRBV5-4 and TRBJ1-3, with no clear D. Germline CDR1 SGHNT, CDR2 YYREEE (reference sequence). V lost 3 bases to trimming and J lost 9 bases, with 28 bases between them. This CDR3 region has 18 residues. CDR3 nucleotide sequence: TGTGCCAGCAGCTACCAGAGGTTTTCGGCCCCGATGGGTACCACCATATATTTT. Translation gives CASSYQRFSAPMGTTIYF.

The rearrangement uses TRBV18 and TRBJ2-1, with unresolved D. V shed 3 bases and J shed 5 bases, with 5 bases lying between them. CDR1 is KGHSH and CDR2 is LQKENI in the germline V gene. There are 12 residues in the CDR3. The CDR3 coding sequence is TGTGCCAGCTCACCCCCGGACAATGAGCAGTTCTTC. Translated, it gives CASSPPDNEQFF.

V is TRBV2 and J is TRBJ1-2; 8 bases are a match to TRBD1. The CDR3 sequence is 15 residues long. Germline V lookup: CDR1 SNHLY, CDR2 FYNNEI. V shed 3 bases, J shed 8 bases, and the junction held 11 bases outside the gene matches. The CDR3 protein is CASSDFGQGGGGYTF. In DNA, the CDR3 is TGTGCCAGCAGTGACTTTGGACAGGGTGGGGGCGGCTACACCTTC.

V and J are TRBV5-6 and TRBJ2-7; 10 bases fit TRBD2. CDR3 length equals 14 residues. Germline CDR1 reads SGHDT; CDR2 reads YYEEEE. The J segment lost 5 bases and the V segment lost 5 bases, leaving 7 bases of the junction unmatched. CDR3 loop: CASRPQREGNEQYF. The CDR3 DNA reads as TGTGCCAGCAGGCCGCAGCGGGAGGGGAACGAGCAGTACTTC.

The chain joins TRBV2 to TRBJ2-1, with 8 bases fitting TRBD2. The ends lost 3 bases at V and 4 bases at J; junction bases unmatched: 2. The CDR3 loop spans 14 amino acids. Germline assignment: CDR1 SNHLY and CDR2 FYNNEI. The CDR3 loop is CASSEVAGYNEQFF. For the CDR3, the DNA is TGTGCCAGCAGTGAGGTAGCGGGATACAATGAGCAGTTCTTC.

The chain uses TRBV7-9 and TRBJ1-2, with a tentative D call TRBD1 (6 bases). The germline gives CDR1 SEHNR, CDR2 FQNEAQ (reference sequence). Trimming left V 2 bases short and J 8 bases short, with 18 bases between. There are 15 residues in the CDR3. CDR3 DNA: TGTGCCAGCAGCTTACCTCCGGGACATCAAAGAGGCTACACCTTC. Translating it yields CASSLPPGHQRGYTF.